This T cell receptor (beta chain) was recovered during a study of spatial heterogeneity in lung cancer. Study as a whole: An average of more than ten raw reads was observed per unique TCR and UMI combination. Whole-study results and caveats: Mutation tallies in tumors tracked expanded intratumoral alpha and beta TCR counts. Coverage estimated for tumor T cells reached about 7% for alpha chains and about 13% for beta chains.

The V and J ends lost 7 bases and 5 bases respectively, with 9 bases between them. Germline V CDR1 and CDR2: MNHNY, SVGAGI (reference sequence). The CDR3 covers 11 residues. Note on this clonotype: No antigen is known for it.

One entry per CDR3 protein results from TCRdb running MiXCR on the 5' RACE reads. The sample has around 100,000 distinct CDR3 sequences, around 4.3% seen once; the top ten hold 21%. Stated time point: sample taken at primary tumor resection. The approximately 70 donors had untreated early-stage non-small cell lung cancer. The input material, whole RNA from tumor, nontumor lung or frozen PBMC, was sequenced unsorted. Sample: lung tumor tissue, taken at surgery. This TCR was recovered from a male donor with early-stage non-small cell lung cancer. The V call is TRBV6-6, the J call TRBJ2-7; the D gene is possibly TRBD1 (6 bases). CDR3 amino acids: CASKTGHEQYF. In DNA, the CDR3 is TGTGCCAGCAAAACAGGGCACGAGCAGTACTTC.